This is a list of T cell receptor beta chains from one sample in a study of naive and memory T cell subsets. TCRdb re-called the 5' RACE reads with MiXCR, one entry per CDR3 protein. The sample holds approximately 27,000 distinct CDR3 sequences, less than 25% seen once. Source of these receptors: a female donor in good health. Each CDR3 is given with its conserved first and last residue. Each record gives: V gene, clone size, CDR3 protein. Size is stated for part of the rows, as once, few or many counts, or as a class when the clone is expanded.

TRBV10-1 | many | CASSDPGTVSSSTDTQYF
TRBV6-5 | NA | CASKPGQGNTEAFF
TRBV7-2 | many | CASSKFQGETEAFF
TRBV20-1 | many | CSASRLAGGQWDTQYF
TRBV11-2 | many | CASSQRTFSYNEQFF
TRBV9 | NA | CASSLRGRRVTDTQYF
TRBV6-1 | medium-sized | CASRKDTWNEQFF
TRBV9 | few | CASSVIENTEAFF
TRBV12-3/TRBV12-4 | NA | CAGRSYEQYF
TRBV7-2 | medium-sized | CASSLDFNSYNEQFF
TRBV10-3 | NA | CAIGAGRNSGANVLTF
TRBV7-2 | few | CASRKTAGNTEAFF
TRBV29-1 | few | CSVVRSSYNEQFF
TRBV5-6 | medium-sized | CASSPGLDQETQYF
TRBV27 | many | CASSFRDGLAGANVLTF
TRBV6-6 | NA | CASSYQPLASGQETQYF
TRBV6-5 | NA | CASSYSGDTQYF
TRBV20-1 | NA | CSARVRGRTYNEQFF
TRBV29-1 | many | CSGRTSGSTDTQYF
TRBV25-1 | few | CASSHRGDRYEQYF
TRBV6-6 | NA | CASIPRIYTEAFF
TRBV6-6 | NA | CASMWAGNTEAFF
TRBV7-9 | NA | CASSLAGGPREQYF
TRBV7-8 | NA | CASSLLGLANDGELFF
TRBV29-1 | NA | CSAGTSGGYNEQFF
TRBV10-3 | medium-sized | CAICPGTGGYNEQFF
TRBV20-1 | once | CSASEQLMNTEAFF
TRBV7-6 | NA | CASSLVEGMTEAFF
TRBV20-1 | NA | CSARDNLQLGEQFF
TRBV4-1 | many | CASSQLVTVEREKLFF
TRBV6-5 | NA | CASSYSTVTEAFF
TRBV21-1 | many | CASSLRNDTQYF
TRBV10-3 | NA | CAISDPKRGYNEQFF
TRBV27 | few | CASSFAWTGEDEQYF
TRBV6-5 | NA | CASSYGAMGARNEAFF
TRBV5-1 | NA | CASSLRTGISGANVLTF
TRBV20-1 | NA | CSASPPGQGYTF
TRBV29-1 | NA | CSATTGEETQYF
TRBV12-3/TRBV12-4 | few | CASSGGVGTEAFF
TRBV29-1 | NA | CSVVGNTGTPQDRAFF
TRBV7-2 | few | CASSFNRGAEKLFF
TRBV14 | medium-sized | CASSQPQLAGDRKTKNIQYF
TRBV6-2/TRBV6-3 | few | CASSYAVERRTYEQYF
TRBV7-2 | NA | CASSLRVQGTGELFF
TRBV11-3 | medium-sized | CASSLGTSGTYNEQFF
TRBV27 | NA | CASSLLTNQPQHF
TRBV7-8 | NA | CASSLGQLTDTQYF
TRBV28 | NA | CASSLFLQGQPQHF
TRBV18 | many | CASSREETQYF
TRBV20-1 | NA | CSARDQCYEQFF
TRBV4-3 | NA | CAGRGGDTSYLVSYEQYF
TRBV21-1 | NA | CASRKRSDRGLFSYEQYF
TRBV21-1 | medium-sized | CASSKVSSNQPQHF